The 11 T cell receptor beta chains below come from one sample, sequenced in a study of regulatory T cells in long-lasting Graves disease. Time point here: newly diagnosed GD, antithyroid drugs for less than 3 months. PBMC-derived RNA was used for the TCR library. According to the study, TCR beta libraries were built with iRepertoire HTBI primers and CDR3-region Arm-PCR. Using its own MiXCR run on the multiplex PCR reads, TCRdb lists one record per CDR3 protein. The data show around 500,000 distinct CDR3 sequences, about 16% seen once. These data were likewise used in another study, on T cells in Graves' hyperthyroidism and ophthalmopathy.

Sequencing was performed on peripheral blood mononuclear cells (PBMCs), taken at new diagnosis, from a patient treated with antithyroid drugs. These receptors came from a woman aged 40-60 years with Graves disease.

This clonotype has ten or more counts. The chain uses TRBV18 and TRBJ2-5; D is unresolved. The V and J ends lost 1 base and 0 bases respectively, with 6 bases between them. Germline V CDR1 and CDR2: KGHSH, LQKENI. The CDR3 is 14 amino acids. The CDR3: CASSPQIYQETQYF. DNA for the CDR3: TGTGCCAGCTCACCACAGATTTACCAAGAGACCCAGTACTTC.

This clonotype was observed at least ten times. The chain is built from TRBV12-3 or TRBV12-4 and TRBJ1-6, with D unresolved. This CDR3 is built from 14 residues. V shed 1 base and J shed 11 bases, with 12 bases lying between them. For the CDR3, the DNA is TGTGCCAGCAGTTTAGACAGCCCAGCAGCACCCCTCCACTTT. This gives the protein CASSLDSPAAPLHF.

This clonotype was seen ten or more times. This chain links TRBV5-1 with TRBJ2-1; 9 bases match TRBD2. The germline V gene has CDR1 SGHRS and CDR2 YFSETQ. V lost 1 base to trimming and J lost 4 bases; unmatched junction nucleotides: 6. The CDR3 is 16 residues long. The CDR3 nucleotides are TGCGCCAGCAGCTTGCCAGCGGGGGGCGATTACAATGAGCAGTTCTTC. It translates to CASSLPAGGDYNEQFF.

This clonotype was seen many times. CDR3 in DNA: TGTGCCAGCATTCGTGACCAGGCAGATACGCAGTATTTT. As protein: CASIRDQADTQYF. The chain carries TRBV6-1 and TRBJ2-3; D gene unclear. Germline assignment: CDR1 MNHNS and CDR2 SASEGT. The germline V and J ends were trimmed by 7 bases and 4 bases, with 12 bases remaining between them. The CDR3 length is 13 residues.

This clonotype was detected a few times. The chain has TRBV19 and TRBJ1-2, with D tentatively TRBD1 (5 bases). Germline lookup yields CDR1 LNHDA and CDR2 SQIVND (reference sequence). Between the trimmed V and J ends, which lost 5 bases and 7 bases, there was a span of 11 bases. The CDR3 has 12 amino acids. DNA for the CDR3: TGTGCCAGTAGTCAACAGGACGGTGGCTACACCTTC. It is translated as CASSQQDGGYTF.

The chain recombines TRBV28 with TRBJ2-2; no definite D call. Trimming stripped 2 bases from V and 4 bases from J, with 8 bases between. The CDR3 contains 14 residues. CDR1 is MDHEN, CDR2 SYDVKM, per germline. For the CDR3, the DNA is TGTGCCAGCAGTTTACTCCAGGCCACCGGGGAGCTGTTTTTT. This sequence encodes CASSLLQATGELFF.

The chain joins TRBV19 to TRBJ1-2; D unresolved. With 5 bases removed from V and 6 bases from J, the gap between germline ends came to 19 bases. The V gene's germline CDR1 is LNHDA and CDR2 SQIVND (reference sequence). This CDR3 contains 15 residues. The CDR3 DNA follows: TGTGCCAGTAGTCCCTCAATTGAGATTACCCATGGCTACACCTTC. Translation: CASSPSIEITHGYTF.

The V call is TRBV20-1, the J call TRBJ1-4; no clear D. The CDR3 sequence is 13 residues long. The germline CDR1 and CDR2 sequences are DFQATT and SNEGSKA (reference sequence). V was clipped by 5 bases and J by 8 bases, with 15 bases between them. The CDR3 here is CSAQTPHQEKLFF. In DNA, the CDR3 is TGCAGTGCTCAGACCCCGCATCAGGAAAAACTGTTTTTT.

This clonotype has at least ten counts. V and J are TRBV10-3 and TRBJ1-1, with D perhaps matching TRBD1 (6 bases). Germline V lookup: CDR1 ENHRY, CDR2 SYGVKD. V gave up 7 bases and J gave up 4 bases, with 19 bases separating them. This CDR3 spans 15 amino acids. In DNA, the CDR3 is TGTGCCATCACCGGCGAAGGAGGGGGGGGCACTGAAGCTTTCTTT. Amino acid sequence: CAITGEGGGGTEAFF.

The table lists this clonotype with many counts. This chain uses TRBV12-3 or TRBV12-4 with TRBJ1-2, with D unclear. The CDR3 consists of 13 residues. With 6 bases removed from V and 0 bases from J, the gap between germline ends came to 8 bases. As DNA, the CDR3 is TGTGCCAGCAGGCGGCAGACTAACTATGGCTACACCTTC. This codes for CASRRQTNYGYTF.

This clonotype occurred a few times. The genes are TRBV7-9 and TRBJ1-3; D gene ambiguous. V was trimmed by 4 bases and J by 2 bases, leaving 15 bases between them. Germline assignment: CDR1 SEHNR and CDR2 FQNEAQ (reference sequence). The CDR3 totals 16 residues. CDR3 amino acids: CASSSLIRHPGNTIYF. The CDR3 nucleotides are TGTGCCAGCAGCTCTTTAATAAGACACCCTGGAAACACCATATATTTT.